The next 15 T cell receptor beta chains were all read from a single sample in a study of vaccination and CD4 T cells after COVID-19 (dated by TCRdb to 2021 to 2024). Read against the paper, the sample's treatment or condition label means: approximately nine-day PBMC culture with coronavirus spike peptide pools or control peptides (ViraFEST assay). Their antigens remain unidentified. The method was PCR. Sequencing used an Illumina iSeq 100. At the Johns Hopkins FTIC core, DNA from the cultured CD4+ T cells underwent TCR sequencing with the Oncomine TCR Beta short-read assay. In TCRdb, the public reads were trimmed at Q25 with fastp and aligned with MiXCR, with productive beta chains retained. Every distinct CDR3 protein forms one entry, paired with its most common genes and DNA. Counted in this sample were roughly 15,000 distinct CDR3 sequences; approximately 52% of them appeared once. Approximately 7.2% of the sample comes from the top ten.

The sample comprised CD4+ T cells from blood, cultured in vitro. The receptors derive from a human donor who had recovered from COVID-19.

This clonotype was counted a single time. This sequence joins TRBV6-5 and TRBJ2-1; 13 bases map to TRBD2. The CDR3 length is 16 residues. Germline CDR1 and CDR2: MNHEY and SVGAGI. The J segment lost 10 bases and the V segment lost 4 bases, leaving 10 bases of the junction unmatched. CDR3 protein: CASSSIRTSGRIEQFF. In DNA, the CDR3 is TGTGCCAGCAGTTCTATCCGGACTAGCGGGAGAATCGAGCAGTTCTTC.

This clonotype was counted a single time. The junction departs from the called germline gene at one end, perhaps through a read error. This chain uses TRBV12-3 or TRBV12-4 with TRBJ1-5, with D possibly matching TRBD1 (5 bases). CDR3 length: 13 residues. CDR3 loop: CASSYDSNQPQHF. The CDR3, as DNA: TGTGCCAGCAGTTATGACAGCAACCAGCCCCAGCATTTT.

V usage is TRBV10-2 and J usage is TRBJ1-5, with D hard to call. Germline loops: CDR1 WSHSY, CDR2 SAAADI. The CDR3 sequence is 15 residues long. Trimming pared 2 bases from V and 0 bases from J, leaving 8 bases between. This chain's CDR3 is CASSEGSYSNQPQHF. In DNA, the CDR3 is TGCGCCAGCAGTGAGGGCAGCTATAGCAATCAGCCCCAGCATTTT.

This clonotype has only a few counts. V and J are TRBV24-1 and TRBJ2-3; D tentatively reads TRBD1 or TRBD2 (6 bases each). Looked up from germline, CDR1 is KGHDR and CDR2 is SFDVKD. The CDR3 is 15 amino acids. V lost 5 bases, J lost 4 bases, and 15 bases lay in between. CDR3 residues: CATSGGAGPADTQYF. CDR3 in DNA: TGTGCCACCAGTGGGGGGGCAGGGCCCGCAGATACGCAGTATTTT.

This chain links TRBV18 with TRBJ2-1; 14 bases align to TRBD2. The V segment lost 3 bases and the J segment 8 bases; nucleotides outside the gene matches: 12. Germline assignment: CDR1 KGHSH and CDR2 LQKENI. The CDR3 is made up of 18 amino acids. The CDR3 here is CASSPDSLGLAGGYEQFF. The CDR3 DNA follows: TGTGCCAGCTCACCCGACTCCTTAGGACTAGCGGGGGGCTATGAGCAGTTCTTC.

This sequence joins TRBV27 and TRBJ2-6; no clear D gene. The CDR3 consists of 15 residues. Trimming shortened V by 4 bases and J by 0 bases, and 7 bases separated the two germline ends. Germline V gene sequence: CDR1 MNHEY, CDR2 SMNVEV (reference sequence). CDR3 region: CASSWDISGANVLTF. As DNA, the CDR3 is TGTGCCAGCAGTTGGGATATCTCTGGGGCCAACGTCCTGACTTTC.

This chain uses TRBV19 with TRBJ1-6; 8 nucleotides align to TRBD1. The V gene's germline CDR1 is LNHDA and CDR2 SQIVND (reference sequence). The trim removed 5 bases at V and 9 bases at J, leaving 12 bases unmatched. This CDR3 has 16 amino acids. This chain's CDR3 is CASSPQGQGGSSPLHF. CDR3 coding DNA: TGTGCCAGTAGTCCTCAAGGACAGGGAGGGAGTTCACCCCTCCACTTT.

CDR3 coding DNA: TGTGCCAGCAGCTTAGGGGCTGGGGAGAACACTGAAGCTTTCTTT. Translation: CASSLGAGENTEAFF. The genes are TRBV7-2 and TRBJ1-1; D uncertain. Germline V CDR1 and CDR2: SGHTA, FQGNSA. Trimming cost V 1 base and J 1 base, with 10 bases left between them. The CDR3 is 15 residues long.

The J gene is TRBJ2-3, the V gene TRBV6-1; D is unresolved. There are 12 residues in the CDR3. V was pared by 6 bases and J by 0 bases, with 4 bases between. Germline V gene sequence: CDR1 MNHNS, CDR2 SASEGT. The CDR3 sequence: CASRPSTDTQYF. The CDR3 DNA is TGTGCCAGCAGACCTAGCACAGATACGCAGTATTTT.

This clonotype was recorded only once. The rearrangement uses TRBV5-2 and TRBJ1-5. TRBV5-2 has pseudogene status. CDR3 size: 14 residues. For the CDR3, the DNA is TGCGCCAGCAGCCCAGCGGGGAGCAATCAGCCCCAGCATTTT. It specifies CASSPAGSNQPQHF.

V is TRBV7-2 and J is TRBJ2-5; TRBD2 might be the D (6 bases). This CDR3 has 13 residues. Germline lookup yields CDR1 SGHTA and CDR2 FQGNSA. V lost 5 bases and J 5 bases, leaving 12 bases between the germline ends. CDR3 sequence: CASSVSSAETQYF. In nucleotides, the CDR3 is TGTGCCAGCAGCGTCTCTAGCGCGGAGACCCAGTACTTC.

The chain links TRBV5-1 to TRBJ2-1; 7 bases map to TRBD2. Germline lookup yields CDR1 SGHRS and CDR2 YFSETQ. The CDR3 contains 16 residues. The trim removed 4 bases at V and 7 bases at J, leaving 14 bases unmatched. The CDR3 nucleotides read TGCGCCAGCAGCCCATCACACAGCGGGGCGGGGAATGAGCAGTTCTTC. Translation: CASSPSHSGAGNEQFF.

The chain couples TRBV5-4 to TRBJ2-1; D unresolved. V was cut by 0 bases and J by 4 bases, with 5 bases left in between. Germline V gene lookup returns CDR1 SGHNT and CDR2 YYREEE (reference sequence). The CDR3 runs 13 residues. CDR3 sequence: CASSLAPYNEQFF. CDR3 nucleotide sequence: TGTGCCAGCAGCTTGGCCCCTTACAATGAGCAGTTCTTC.

This clonotype was picked up a small number of times. The chain uses TRBV6-1 and TRBJ2-7; 8 bases align to TRBD1. Germline V gene data show CDR1 as MNHNS and CDR2 as SASEGT. V gave up 4 bases and J gave up 5 bases; unmatched junction bases: 7. This CDR3 has 14 amino acids. In nucleotides, the CDR3 is TGTGCCAGCAGTGTGGACAGGGACGGCAACGAGCAGTACTTC. Translating it yields CASSVDRDGNEQYF.

The chain combines TRBV2 with TRBJ2-7, with 10 bases that match TRBD1. J gave up 3 bases and V 4 bases, and 3 bases lay outside the gene matches. CDR1 is SNHLY and CDR2 is FYNNEI in the germline V gene. The length of the CDR3 is 14 residues. CDR3 residues: CASSGQGANYEQYF. Here the CDR3 DNA reads TGTGCCAGCAGTGGACAGGGGGCGAACTACGAGCAGTACTTC.